Described below is a single T cell receptor (beta chain) sequence and its context. CDR3 length equals 17 residues. Trimming took 3 bases from V and 2 from J, leaving 16 bases between them. Looked up from germline, CDR1 is KGHDR and CDR2 is SFDVKD. Per the authors' pipeline: Amplification of reference gene primers provided the estimated nucleated cell counts. Profiled with immunoSEQ multiplex PCR; TCRdb holds only in-frame clones, not every one. The V and J calls and clone size come from that table; D and trimming were worked out from the DNA. The sample yields 70,000 or so clones, about nine tenths seen once. The data were taken from a study of blood T cell repertoires in COVID-19. About the research overall: Acute and convalescent COVID-19 specimens originated in the United States, Italy and Spain. Sample material is recorded as cDNA or gDNA derived from T cells, B-cell-depleted T cells, or PBMCs.

Sequencing used peripheral blood. The receptor's source is a woman aged 18-35 years with acute or convalescent COVID-19. This sequence joins TRBV24-1 and TRBJ2-1; tentative D call: TRBD2 (6 bases). The CDR3 reads CATSDPQPGAAYNEQFF. CDR3 bases: TGTGCCACCAGTGATCCGCAGCCGGGAGCGGCCTACAATGAGCAGTTCTTC.